Listed below are T cell receptor beta chains from one sample, sequenced in a study of T cell responses to AZD1222 COVID-19 vaccine. Profiled with immunoSEQ multiplex PCR; TCRdb holds only in-frame clones, not every one. This table holds roughly 80,000 clones, 90% found once. The sample here was peripheral blood, taken on day 0 of AZD1222 vaccination. All receptors derive from an adult in good health. CDR3s include the opening cysteine and the closing phenylalanine or tryptophan. Fields, in order: V gene, D gene, clone size, J gene, CDR3 DNA, CDR3 protein. A D gene is named only where the DNA matches it firmly. Clone size is not always given. Where it is, it says once, few, many or a class for expanded clones.

>TRBV6-5|TRBD1|-|TRBJ2-4
TGTGCCAGCAGTCCAGACAGGGCCTCCGGCTACCCGTACTTC
CASSPDRASGYPYF
>TRBV7-2|TRBD2|-|TRBJ2-3
TGTGCCAGCAGAAGACTAGCGGGTTACAATACGCAGTATTTT
CASRRLAGYNTQYF
>TRBV7-9|-|-|TRBJ2-2
TGTGCCAGCAGCTTTATAACTCTCGCGAACACCGGGGAGCTGTTTTTT
CASSFITLANTGELFF
>TRBV2|TRBD2|-|TRBJ2-3
TGTGCCAGCAGTGGGGAGGGCCCAGATACGCAGTATTTT
CASSGEGPDTQYF
>TRBV6-5|-|-|TRBJ2-7
TGTGCCAGCAGTCGAACAACACACGGGGAGCAGTACTTC
CASSRTTHGEQYF
>TRBV3-1/TRBV3-2|-|-|TRBJ1-4
TGTGCCAGCAGCCAAAACTGGGGCGGCCCCTCGAGTGGGGAAAAACTGTTTTTT
CASSQNWGGPSSGEKLFF
>TRBV7-3|-|once|TRBJ1-1
TGTGCCAGCAGTTTCGGAAGGGAAGGGGAAGCTTTCTTT
CASSFGREGEAFF
>TRBV4-1|-|-|TRBJ2-4
TGCGCCAGCAGCTTACAGGTTCAAAACATTCAGTACTTC
CASSLQVQNIQYF
>TRBV4-2|TRBD2|-|TRBJ2-5
TGTGCCAGCAGCCAAGGTATTTCTCTTCGGACTAGCGGCCAAGAGACCCAGTACTTC
CASSQGISLRTSGQETQYF
>TRBV10-3|-|-|TRBJ1-2
TGTGCCATCAGTGAATTCGAGGTTGGGGGCTACACCTTC
CAISEFEVGGYTF
>TRBV3-1/TRBV3-2|-|-|TRBJ2-3
TGTGCCAGCAGCCAAGACACAGATACGCAGTATTTT
CASSQDTDTQYF
>TRBV13|TRBD1|-|TRBJ1-2
TGTGCCAGCAGCTATACTAACAGGGGAAAGGACTATGGCTACACCTTC
CASSYTNRGKDYGYTF
>TRBV12-3/TRBV12-4|-|-|TRBJ2-7
TGTGCCAGCAGTTGGGGGCCCCACTTCGAGCAGTACTTC
CASSWGPHFEQYF